This paragraph reports one T cell receptor (beta chain). Its antigen is as yet unknown. This sample is drawn from a study of OX40 agonist ivuxolimab in advanced cancers. At the level of the study: Earlier treatment with anti-PD-1, anti-PD-L1 or anti-CTLA-4 was permitted, and 35% to 40% had received some.

V lost 0 bases and J 9 bases, leaving 17 bases between the germline ends. The length of the CDR3 is 15 residues. Germline values: CDR1 KGHSH, CDR2 LQKENI. General study findings and limits: CD4+ T cells averaged fewer expanded clones than CD8+ T cells. Clonal expansion among partial responders at 0.1-3.0 mg/kg ranked near the lowest. At 0.1 to 3.0 mg/kg and by week 6, CD4+ and CD8+ T cells in the blood had expanded clonally.

TCRdb's table, derived via immunoSEQ multiplex PCR, lists solely in-frame clones and lacks some. The table shows over 65,000 clones, with around 84% occurring only once. The source was CD4+ or CD8+ T cells sorted from blood, collected in a trial of the OX40 agonist ivuxolimab. The chain carries TRBV18 and TRBJ1-1; D not resolved. This receptor was obtained from an adult with an advanced solid tumor such as melanoma, head and neck, liver or kidney cancer. The CDR3 DNA reads TGTGCCAGCTCACCACCAGGGAAAACGGAAGGCCAAGCTTTCTTT. The encoded protein is CASSPPGKTEGQAFF.